This TCR beta chain was obtained from a study of blood T cell repertoires in COVID-19. Only in-frame clones appear in the TCRdb table, and some are missing; sequencing was by immunoSEQ multiplex PCR. The table has about 240,000 clones, around 88% seen once; the top ten hold 3.5% to 4.5%. This clone was seen a handful of times. This CDR3 is 14 amino acids long. Germline lookup yields CDR1 PRHDT and CDR2 FYEKMQ (reference sequence). V was clipped by 3 bases and J by 5 bases, with 12 bases between them. The chain joins TRBV13 to TRBJ2-3; D remains ambiguous. This receptor was obtained from a woman in her twenties or thirties who had recovered from COVID-19. The sample was PBMCs or T cells enriched from blood (not recorded which). Here the CDR3 reads CASSFPPVLDTQYF. Written as DNA, the CDR3 is TGTGCCAGCAGCTTTCCTCCCGTTTTAGATACGCAGTATTTT.